This passage covers 26 T cell receptor beta chains from one sample sequenced in a study of monozygotic twins with inflammatory bowel disease. TCRdb re-called the 5' RACE reads and catalogs CDR3 proteins one per entry, DNA excluded. The sample yields approximately 150,000 distinct CDR3 sequences, of which the top ten take up less than 8%. Sequenced input: blood. These receptors were taken from a human donor with ulcerative colitis or Crohn's disease, or a healthy co-twin of an affected twin (not recorded which).

The chain uses TRBV2 and TRBJ2-3; TCRdb returns TRBD1, unconfirmable since there is no DNA. The germline gives CDR1 SNHLY, CDR2 FYNNEI. The CDR3 sequence is 11 residues long. The CDR3 loop reads CATPGADTQYF.

The chain recombines TRBV3-1 with TRBJ2-1; TCRdb returns TRBD1, unconfirmable since there is no DNA. The CDR3 has 12 amino acids. Germline-derived CDR1 and CDR2 are LGHDT and YNNKEL (reference sequence). CDR3 residues: CASSHVPSEQFF.

The V and J genes are TRBV7-8 and TRBJ2-7; with no DNA, the TCRdb D assignment of TRBD1 cannot be verified. This CDR3 contains 16 residues. Germline CDR1 reads SGHVS; CDR2 reads FQNEAQ. The CDR3 loop is CASSSFMGQGLYEQYF.

CDR3 sequence: CASRAPGTRGGSPLHF. The rearrangement joins TRBV10-2 to TRBJ1-6. The CDR3 totals 16 residues. CDR1 WSHSY and CDR2 SAAADI come from the germline V gene.

The CDR3: CSASMALAGSTDTQYF. The rearrangement links TRBV20-1 to TRBJ2-3. This CDR3 spans 16 amino acids. Germline CDR1 reads DFQATT; CDR2 reads SNEGSKA (reference sequence).

The CDR3 sequence is CASSLVGLGEQFF. The chain combines TRBV27 with TRBJ2-1. The CDR3 spans 13 residues. From germline, CDR1 is MNHEY and CDR2 SMNVEV (reference sequence).

The J gene is TRBJ2-5, the V gene TRBV20-1; TCRdb returns TRBD2, unconfirmable since there is no DNA. In germline, CDR1 is DFQATT, CDR2 SNEGSKA (reference sequence). This CDR3 comprises 13 residues. Here the CDR3 reads CSARQREMETQYF.

The V gene is TRBV6-5, the J gene TRBJ2-2. The CDR3 is 13 amino acids. Germline values: CDR1 MNHEY, CDR2 SVGAGI. CDR3 amino acids: CASRGGPSFGLFF.

The chain carries TRBV7-9 and TRBJ1-1; without DNA, the TCRdb call of TRBD1 cannot be checked. CDR1 SEHNR and CDR2 FQNEAQ come from the germline V gene (reference sequence). The CDR3 length is 12 residues. The CDR3 sequence: CASSRRGAEAFF.

This chain joins TRBV10-3 and TRBJ1-3. In germline, CDR1 is ENHRY, CDR2 SYGVKD. This CDR3 has 15 residues. CDR3 in amino acids: CAISEFNALGNTIYF.

The CDR3 loop reads CASSVAVWTVEGEQYF. The chain recombines TRBV9 with TRBJ2-7; TCRdb lists TRBD1, though no DNA is available to test this call. The CDR3 length is 16 residues. Germline V CDR1 and CDR2: SGDLS, YYNGEE.

The CDR3 region is CASTLRGRVDTQYF. The chain recombines TRBV5-1 with TRBJ2-3; the TRBD1 assignment by TCRdb is unverifiable without DNA. CDR3 length: 14 residues. Germline-derived CDR1 and CDR2 are SGHRS and YFSETQ.

The V call is TRBV19, the J call TRBJ2-3; TCRdb reports TRBD2, a call that lacks DNA to check it against. This CDR3 spans 12 amino acids. Germline V gives CDR1 LNHDA, CDR2 SQIVND (reference sequence). Here the CDR3 reads CASRAATDTQYF.

V gene TRBV21-1 combines with J gene TRBJ2-5. TRBV21-1 is labeled a pseudogene. The CDR3 totals 14 residues. The chain's CDR3 is CASSKEPNQETQYF.

This chain uses TRBV15 with TRBJ1-5. CDR1 and CDR2 (germline): LNHNV, YYDKDF (reference sequence). The CDR3 loop spans 15 amino acids. CDR3 region: CATSRDLGSNQPQHF. The variable domain in full, completed from reference TRBV15 and TRBJ1-5, reads DAMVIQNPRYQVTQFGKPVTLSCSQTLNHNVMYWYQQKSSQAPKLLFHYYDKDFNNEADTPDNFQSRRPNTSFCFLDIRSPGLGDTAMYLCATSRDLGSNQPQHFGDGTRLSIL.

The gene calls are TRBV5-4 and TRBJ2-2; TCRdb's D call of TRBD2 is untestable without DNA. In germline, CDR1 is SGHNT, CDR2 YYREEE (reference sequence). The CDR3 totals 15 residues. CDR3 sequence: CASSSLRDGRRELFF.

V and J are TRBV5-4 and TRBJ2-7; TCRdb calls TRBD1, which cannot be checked without DNA. The length of the CDR3 is 15 residues. In germline, CDR1 is SGHNT, CDR2 YYREEE (reference sequence). The CDR3 sequence: CASSLEVGGASEQYF.

The chain couples TRBV7-2 to TRBJ1-2; TCRdb's assignment of TRBD1 cannot be checked, as there is no DNA. Germline lookup yields CDR1 SGHTA and CDR2 FQGNSA. This CDR3 has 15 residues. CDR3 region: CASSPLSLRGEGYTF.

This chain joins TRBV20-1 and TRBJ2-1; TCRdb indicates TRBD1, and absent DNA this call remains unverified. Germline lookup yields CDR1 DFQATT and CDR2 SNEGSKA (reference sequence). The CDR3 is made up of 15 amino acids. CDR3 amino acids: CSARDASSGGNEQFF.

The chain uses TRBV20-1 and TRBJ1-1; with no DNA, the TCRdb D assignment of TRBD1 cannot be verified. This CDR3 region has 14 residues. Germline assignment: CDR1 DFQATT and CDR2 SNEGSKA (reference sequence). The CDR3 reads CSARGQGGPTEAFF.

The chain is built from TRBV2 and TRBJ2-5; TCRdb's D call, TRBD1, is unchecked because there is no DNA. Looked up from germline, CDR1 is SNHLY and CDR2 is FYNNEI. The CDR3 totals 14 residues. Here the CDR3 reads CASSEQARGETQYF.

CDR3 amino acids: CSAREGQGGYQPQHF. The V call is TRBV20-1, the J call TRBJ1-5; the TCRdb call, TRBD1, lacks DNA for checking. Germline CDR1 DFQATT, CDR2 SNEGSKA (reference sequence). There are 15 residues in the CDR3.

The chain combines TRBV5-5 with TRBJ1-5; the D gene TCRdb calls, TRBD1, cannot be checked with no DNA. The CDR3 has 18 residues. Germline loops: CDR1 SGHKS, CDR2 YYEKEE (reference sequence). The CDR3 is CASSLVGQEYYSNQPQHF.

This sequence joins TRBV20-1 and TRBJ2-1; TCRdb's D call of TRBD2 is untestable without DNA. Germline-derived CDR1 and CDR2 are DFQATT and SNEGSKA (reference sequence). The CDR3 consists of 12 residues. CDR3 sequence: CSASSFRAQQFF.

The V and J genes are TRBV7-2 and TRBJ2-1. The CDR3 contains 13 residues. Looked up from germline, CDR1 is SGHTA and CDR2 is FQGNSA. CDR3 region: CASSLGFKNEQFF.

CDR3 amino acids: CASSLASSALEQFF. J is TRBJ2-1 and V is TRBV7-6; the D call of TRBD1 rests on TCRdb alone, since no DNA is present to check it. In germline, CDR1 is SGHVS, CDR2 FNYEAQ. The CDR3 totals 14 residues.